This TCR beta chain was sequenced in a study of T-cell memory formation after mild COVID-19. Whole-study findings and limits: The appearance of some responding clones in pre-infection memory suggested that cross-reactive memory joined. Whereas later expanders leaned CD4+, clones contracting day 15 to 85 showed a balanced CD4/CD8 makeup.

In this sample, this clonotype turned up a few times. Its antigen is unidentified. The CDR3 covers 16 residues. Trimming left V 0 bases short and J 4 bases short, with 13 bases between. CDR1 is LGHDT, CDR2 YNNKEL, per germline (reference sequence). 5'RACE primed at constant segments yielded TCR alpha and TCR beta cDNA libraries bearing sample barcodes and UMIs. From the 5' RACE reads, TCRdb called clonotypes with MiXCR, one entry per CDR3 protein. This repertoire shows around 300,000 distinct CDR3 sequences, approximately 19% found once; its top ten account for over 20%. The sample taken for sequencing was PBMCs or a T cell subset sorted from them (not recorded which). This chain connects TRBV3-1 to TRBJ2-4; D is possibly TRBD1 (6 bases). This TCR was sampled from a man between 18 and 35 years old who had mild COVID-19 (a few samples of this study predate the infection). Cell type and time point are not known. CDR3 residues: CASSQDLTGAKNIQYF. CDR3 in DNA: TGTGCCAGCAGCCAAGACCTGACAGGAGCTAAAAACATTCAGTACTTC.